This T cell receptor beta chain was captured by sequencing in a study of tissue T cells after allogeneic stem cell transplantation. Regarding the study as a whole: Sampling depth was limited, and the cohort was small and clinically varied. TCR repertoires tracked anatomic similarity, regardless of disease or transplant status.

A word on this clone: Antigen: not known.

The protocol was immunoSEQ multiplex PCR, while the TCRdb copy is restricted to in-frame clones and leaves out a portion. The sample records 25,000 to 30,000 clones, roughly 85% being singletons. This clonotype was sampled from a woman aged 18 to 49 who later had graft-versus-host disease after an allogeneic stem cell transplant. The material sequenced was blood, taken before transplantation.

CDR3 residues: CASSQVHGTNQPQHF. DNA for the CDR3: TGCGCCAGCAGCCAAGTTCATGGTACTAATCAGCCCCAGCATTTT. V usage is TRBV4-3 and J usage is TRBJ1-5; D call uncertain. The germline gives CDR1 LGHNA, CDR2 YSLEER. Deletions cut 1 base from V and 4 bases from J, with 11 bases between. CDR3 size: 15 residues.